This entry is about one TCR beta chain. Its target is unknown. The time point here: late sampling 161 to 241 days after vaccination in a few convalescent patients. Treatment specified: approximately 9-day PBMC culture with coronavirus spike peptide pools or control peptides (ViraFEST assay). Cultured CD4+ T cells had their DNA profiled by the Oncomine TCR Beta short-read assay. Someone extracted genomic DNA from cultured CD4+ T cells. MiXCR, applied by TCRdb to the PCR reads, yields one record per CDR3 protein. The table has fewer than 20,000 distinct CDR3 sequences, over 45% seen once. Germline V gene data show CDR1 as MNHEY and CDR2 as SMNVEV (reference sequence). The CDR3 has 13 amino acids. V was shortened by 1 base and J by 5 bases, with 6 bases between the two germline ends. The record originates from a study of vaccination and CD4 T cells after COVID-19. For the study at large: Four females and six males made up the convalescents, two of whom were Hispanic. Among convalescent patients, a few were sampled at day 14 and at days 161 to 241 post-vaccination.

This sequence was found in a human donor who had recovered from COVID-19. The V call is TRBV27, the J call TRBJ1-5; D uncertain. This sample comprised CD4+ T cells from blood, cultured in vitro, obtained about 7 months after SARS-CoV-2 vaccination. The CDR3 DNA reads TGTGCCAGCAGTTTATGGAGGGATCAGCCCCAGCATTTT. This translates into CASSLWRDQPQHF.